This T cell receptor beta chain emerged from a study of T-cell reconstitution after alpha-beta-depleted transplantation in children. Study conclusions and caveats: Roughly two months post-transplant, alpha-beta T cells reportedly originated from several hundred graft clones that had expanded. It was surviving recipient T cells and thymic progenitors that gave some patients high TCRbeta diversity at day 60. T-cell counts and diversity were attributed mostly to newly produced T cells one year after transplant.

The CDR3 is 15 residues long. The trim removed 4 bases at V and 8 bases at J, leaving 8 bases unmatched. CDR1 is SGHDN, CDR2 FVKESK, per germline. The TCRbeta library incorporated unique molecular identifiers. Each CDR3 protein is one row after TCRdb ran MiXCR on the PCR reads. This sample has fewer than 400,000 distinct CDR3 sequences, with around 25% found just once. This clonotype showed up just a few times. Its antigen is unidentified. Sequences were derived from PBMCs, mostly from graft donor cells, sampled 180 days after TCRalphabeta/CD19-depleted stem cell transplant. The chain combines TRBV14 with TRBJ2-3; 11 bases line up with TRBD2. This receptor was taken from a male patient younger than 18 who had a stem cell transplant for acute lymphoblastic leukemia, so the T cells may come from the graft donor. The CDR3 region is CASSLLLLAGATQYF. CDR3 nucleotide sequence: TGTGCCAGCAGCCTGCTGTTACTAGCGGGAGCTACGCAGTATTTT.